Listed here are 7 T cell receptor beta chains from one sample, sequenced in a study of blood T cell repertoires in COVID-19. Data came from immunoSEQ multiplex PCR; TCRdb stores just in-frame clones and leaves some out. The sample shows some 150,000 clones, about nine tenths of them seen only once. Sequences were obtained from peripheral blood. Receptor source: a man in his sixties or seventies with acute or convalescent COVID-19.

The chain is built from TRBV9 and TRBJ2-1; 9 bases match TRBD2. Germline assignment: CDR1 SGDLS and CDR2 YYNGEE. V lost 1 base and J lost 3; bases outside the gene matches: 2. The CDR3 runs 15 residues. The DNA of the CDR3 is TGTGCCAGCAGCGTATCTAGCGGGGTCTACAATGAGCAGTTCTTC. Its translation is CASSVSSGVYNEQFF. The full variable domain, in which reference TRBV9 and TRBJ2-1 provide the parts outside the CDR3, is DSGVTQTPKHLITATGQRVTLRCSPRSGDLSVYWYQQSLDQGLQFLIQYYNGEERAKGNILERFSAQQFPDLHSELNLSSLELGDSALYFCASSVSSGVYNEQFFGPGTRLTVL.

The chain couples TRBV5-6 to TRBJ1-4, with D possibly being TRBD1 (6 bases). Germline V gives CDR1 SGHDT, CDR2 YYEEEE. The CDR3 loop spans 16 amino acids. The germline V and J ends were trimmed by 2 bases and 8 bases, with 19 bases remaining between them. The CDR3 DNA sequence: TGTGCCAGCAGCTTCCCCGAGGGGGGGGGATCGGAAAAACTGTTTTTT. It is translated as CASSFPEGGGSEKLFF. Complete variable domain (other parts from reference TRBV5-6 and TRBJ1-4): DAGVTQSPTHLIKTRGQQVTLRCSPKSGHDTVSWYQQALGQGPQFIFQYYEEEERQRGNFPDRFSGHQFPNYSSELNVNALLLGDSALYLCASSFPEGGGSEKLFFGSGTQLSVL.

The CDR3 DNA follows: TGTGCCAGCTCTCTTACCGGACTAGCGGGAGGGCCGAAAAACAATGAGCAGTTCTTC. It specifies CASSLTGLAGGPKNNEQFF. This chain uses TRBV18 with TRBJ2-1; TRBD2 matches 15 bases. V lost 6 bases and J lost 5; bases outside the gene matches: 14. This CDR3 is built from 19 residues. Germline CDR1 KGHSH, CDR2 LQKENI.

The chain links TRBV25-1 to TRBJ2-1, with 10 nucleotides matching TRBD1. V shed 5 bases and J 8 bases; nucleotides not matched to a gene: 6. Germline lookup yields CDR1 MGHDK and CDR2 SYGVNS. The CDR3 consists of 14 residues. CDR3 DNA sequence: TGTGCCAGCAGTATATGGGACAGGGGTGATGAGCAGTTCTTC. This gives the protein CASSIWDRGDEQFF. The full variable domain, with the rest looked up from reference TRBV25-1 and TRBJ2-1, is EADIYQTPRYLVIGTGKKITLECSQTMGHDKMYWYQQDPGMELHLIHYSYGVNSTEKGDLSSESTVSRIRTEHFPLTLESARPSHTSQYLCASSIWDRGDEQFFGPGTRLTVL.

The rearrangement joins TRBV7-3 to TRBJ2-5; 10 bases line up with TRBD2. CDR3 size: 17 residues. Unmatched junction bases numbered 13, after V lost 5 bases and J lost 4 bases. In germline, CDR1 is SGHTA, CDR2 FQGTGA. DNA of the CDR3: TGTGCCAGCAGCCCGCGGGGGGTAGCGGGAGGTGGAGAGACCCAGTACTTC. Its translation: CASSPRGVAGGGETQYF.

The chain carries TRBV25-1 and TRBJ2-7; 8 nucleotides align to TRBD1. Germline CDR1 MGHDK, CDR2 SYGVNS. The CDR3 sequence is 16 residues long. V lost 3 bases, J lost 0 bases, and 7 bases stayed unmatched. CDR3 sequence (DNA): TGTGCCAGCAGTGATATTGTCGGGACAGGCTCCTACGAGCAGTACTTC. Its translation: CASSDIVGTGSYEQYF.

This clone was picked up a small number of times. J is TRBJ2-1 and V is TRBV11-3; 7 positions agree with TRBD2. J was trimmed by 8 bases and V by 5 bases; bases with no gene match: 6. The CDR3 is made up of 13 amino acids. Per germline, CDR1 SGHNT and CDR2 YENEEA. The CDR3 is CASSPPGGYEQFF. The DNA of the CDR3 is TGTGCCAGCAGCCCACCCGGGGGGTATGAGCAGTTCTTC.